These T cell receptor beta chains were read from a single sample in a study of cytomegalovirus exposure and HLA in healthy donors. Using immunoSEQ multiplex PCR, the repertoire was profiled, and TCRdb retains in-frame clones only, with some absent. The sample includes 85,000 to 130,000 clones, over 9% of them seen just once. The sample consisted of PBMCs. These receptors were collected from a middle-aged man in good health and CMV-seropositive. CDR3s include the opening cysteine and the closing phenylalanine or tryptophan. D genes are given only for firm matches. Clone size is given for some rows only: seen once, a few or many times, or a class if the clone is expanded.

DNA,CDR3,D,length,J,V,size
TGTGCCAGCAGCCCCATCTCTGGGGCCAACGTCCTGACTTTC,CASSPISGANVLTF,-,14,TRBJ2-6,TRBV7-2,-
TGTGCCAGGAGTCCCGGGACAGGGGGGGTAGGTCAGCCCCAGCATTTT,CARSPGTGGVGQPQHF,TRBD1,16,TRBJ1-5,TRBV9,few
TGCGCCAGCAGCCAAGATTTGTACGGGAGAAAAGAGACCCAGTACTTC,CASSQDLYGRKETQYF,-,16,TRBJ2-5,TRBV4-3,-
TGCGCCAGCAGCCAAGATAGCGGGAGGGCCACCGGGGAGCTGTTTTTT,CASSQDSGRATGELFF,TRBD2,16,TRBJ2-2,TRBV4-3,-
TGTGCCAGCAGCTCGTTGGGGGAGCTGTTTTTT,CASSSLGELFF,-,11,TRBJ2-2,TRBV11-2,-
TGTGCCAGCAGGTCCGGGACTAGCGGTTTGGGGACCCAGTACTTC,CASRSGTSGLGTQYF,TRBD2,15,TRBJ2-5,TRBV5-4,-
TGTGCCAGCAGTTCGACTAGCGCCTACGAGCAGTACTTC,CASSSTSAYEQYF,TRBD2,13,TRBJ2-7,TRBV5-6,-
TGTGCCAGCGGTAGGACAGGGGCGTATGAGCAGTTCTTC,CASGRTGAYEQFF,TRBD1,13,TRBJ2-1,TRBV5-6,few
TGCGCCAGCAGACCTGTGCAGGGTGGATACGAGCAGTACTTC,CASRPVQGGYEQYF,-,14,TRBJ2-7,TRBV5-1,-
TGTGCCAGCAGCCCCCGGAGGGATTCCGCCTACGAGCAGTACTTC,CASSPRRDSAYEQYF,-,15,TRBJ2-7,TRBV7-8,-
TGCGCCGGAGGACAGGGTAATTCACCCCTCCACTTT,CAGGQGNSPLHF,TRBD1,12,TRBJ1-6,TRBV10-2,-
TGCGCCAGCAGCTTGGCCGGGGGAGATACGCAGTATTTT,CASSLAGGDTQYF,-,13,TRBJ2-3,TRBV5-1,few
TGTGCCAGCACCCGAACGAGGGCCACTGAAGCTTTCTTT,CASTRTRATEAFF,-,13,TRBJ1-1,TRBV6-5,-
TGTGCCAGCAGGGGCGGGGACAGTCTAGGGTACTATGGCTACACCTTC,CASRGGDSLGYYGYTF,TRBD1,16,TRBJ1-2,TRBV28,-
TGTGCCAGCAGCCTGCCGGGTGTATACAATGAGCAGTTCTTC,CASSLPGVYNEQFF,-,14,TRBJ2-1,TRBV14,few
TGTGCCAGCAGTTACTCGGGCAGACAGGGGATTGACGGCTACACCTTC,CASSYSGRQGIDGYTF,TRBD1,16,TRBJ1-2,TRBV6-5,-
TGCGCCAGCAGCTTGGGGACTAGCGGGGATACGCAGTATTTT,CASSLGTSGDTQYF,TRBD2,14,TRBJ2-3,TRBV5-1,few
TGTGCCAGCAGCAGTCTGACAGGGTGGACAGATACGCAGTATTTT,CASSSLTGWTDTQYF,TRBD1,15,TRBJ2-3,TRBV13,few
TGTGCCAGCAACAAACTTTGTAGGTTACTGGACAGTCCAATCTCCTACGAGCAGTACTTC,CASNKLCRLLDSPISYEQYF,-,20,TRBJ2-7,TRBV21-1,-
TGTGCCTGGAGTCGGGGAAACAATCAGCCCCAGCATTTT,CAWSRGNNQPQHF,-,13,TRBJ1-5,TRBV30,-
TGTGCCAGCAGCCATCAGACTAAGGGCTACGAGCAGTACTTC,CASSHQTKGYEQYF,-,14,TRBJ2-7,TRBV4-2,few
TGTGCCAGCAGCCGCCCACTAGCGGCTAGCACAGATACGCAGTATTTT,CASSRPLAASTDTQYF,TRBD2,16,TRBJ2-3,TRBV5-6,few
TGTGCCAGCAGCAAGAGACCTAGCCGACCCCCCTACGAGCAGTACTTC,CASSKRPSRPPYEQYF,-,16,TRBJ2-7,TRBV21-1,-
TGTGCCAGCAGTCTCACGCTATCCGAAAAAACTGAAGCTTTCTTT,CASSLTLSEKTEAFF,-,15,TRBJ1-1,TRBV6-5,few
TGCAGCGCCCCGAAGCCATCGACTAATGAAAAACTGTTTTTT,CSAPKPSTNEKLFF,-,14,TRBJ1-4,TRBV29-1,-
TGCGCCAGCAGCTCAGGGACTGCCACCTACGAGCAGTACTTC,CASSSGTATYEQYF,-,14,TRBJ2-7,TRBV5-1,few
TGTGCCAGCAGTGACGGGGTAGCGGGATTAGATGAGCAGTTCTTC,CASSDGVAGLDEQFF,TRBD2,15,TRBJ2-1,TRBV6-4,-
TGTGCCAGCAGTTACTCGGGGGGTCACTATGGCTACACCTTC,CASSYSGGHYGYTF,-,14,TRBJ1-2,TRBV6-5,few
TGTGCCAGCAGCCCCGGGGGGAGGGCCAGGACAGATACGCAGTATTTT,CASSPGGRARTDTQYF,TRBD2,16,TRBJ2-3,TRBV5-6,-
TGTGCCAGTAGTATAAGGAGGCGGGTTGAAAAACTGTTTTTT,CASSIRRRVEKLFF,-,14,TRBJ1-4,TRBV19,-
TGTGCCAGCAGCCAAGAGGGGGGACGACTCAACACCGGGGAGCTGTTTTTT,CASSQEGGRLNTGELFF,-,17,TRBJ2-2,TRBV4-2,few